These 5 T cell receptor beta chains originate from one sample sequenced in a study of high-grade serous ovarian cancer treatment subgroups. The table came from immunoSEQ multiplex PCR; TCRdb's copy has only in-frame clones and leaves some out. The table records approximately 17,000 clones, under 85% of them present only once. Tumor tissue was taken before any definitive surgery or chemotherapy was given. Material for sequencing was tumor tissue. These receptors all stem from a human donor with high-grade serous ovarian cancer.

The V and J genes are TRBV19 and TRBJ2-7, with TRBD1 identical over 8 bases. The germline CDR1 and CDR2 sequences are LNHDA and SQIVND (reference sequence). The CDR3 covers 12 residues. Trimming took 11 bases from V and 5 from J; bases not matched to a gene: 8. For the CDR3, the DNA is TGTGCCGCTGGACAGGGCGGCCACGAGCAGTACTTC. Amino acids: CAAGQGGHEQYF.

This sequence joins TRBV11-3 and TRBJ2-1, with no clear D. V lost 5 bases, J lost 4 bases, and 15 bases lay in between. The CDR3 covers 15 residues. Germline lookup yields CDR1 SGHNT and CDR2 YENEEA. The CDR3 here is CASSGELFRYNEQFF. The CDR3 coding sequence is TGTGCCAGCAGCGGGGAATTGTTTCGGTACAATGAGCAGTTCTTC.

This chain joins TRBV6-5 and TRBJ2-7; a possible D gene is TRBD1 (5 bases). The germline V and J ends were trimmed by 2 bases and 0 bases, with 11 bases remaining between them. The length of the CDR3 is 15 residues. Germline V gene data show CDR1 as MNHEY and CDR2 as SVGAGI. The CDR3 loop reads CASSYDQGSSYEQYF. The CDR3 DNA reads as TGTGCCAGCAGTTACGACCAGGGAAGCTCCTACGAGCAGTACTTC.

The chain employs TRBV6-5 and TRBJ1-1, with 8 bases aligning to TRBD1. V shed 6 bases and J 6 bases; nucleotides not matched to a gene: 9. CDR1 and CDR2 from the germline V gene are MNHEY and SVGAGI. The CDR3 is 14 amino acids. CDR3 nucleotides: TGTGCCAGCAGCCGAGGACAGGGCGTCCCTGAAGCTTTCTTT. Its translation: CASSRGQGVPEAFF.

The rearrangement links TRBV29-1 to TRBJ2-5, with D perhaps TRBD2 (6 bases). This CDR3 is 17 amino acids long. The germline CDR1 and CDR2 sequences are SQVTM and ANQGSEA. The V and J ends lost 1 base and 2 bases respectively, with 20 bases between them. The chain's CDR3 is CSVEGDDGGWYQETQYF. Written as DNA, the CDR3 is TGCAGCGTTGAAGGGGACGATGGAGGGTGGTATCAAGAGACCCAGTACTTC. Full variable domain (remainder filled in from reference TRBV29-1 and TRBJ2-5): SAVISQKPSRDICQRGTSLTIQCQVDSQVTMMFWYRQQPGQSLTLIATANQGSEATYESGFVIDKFPISRPNLTFSTLTVSNMSPEDSSIYLCSVEGDDGGWYQETQYFGPGTRLLVL.